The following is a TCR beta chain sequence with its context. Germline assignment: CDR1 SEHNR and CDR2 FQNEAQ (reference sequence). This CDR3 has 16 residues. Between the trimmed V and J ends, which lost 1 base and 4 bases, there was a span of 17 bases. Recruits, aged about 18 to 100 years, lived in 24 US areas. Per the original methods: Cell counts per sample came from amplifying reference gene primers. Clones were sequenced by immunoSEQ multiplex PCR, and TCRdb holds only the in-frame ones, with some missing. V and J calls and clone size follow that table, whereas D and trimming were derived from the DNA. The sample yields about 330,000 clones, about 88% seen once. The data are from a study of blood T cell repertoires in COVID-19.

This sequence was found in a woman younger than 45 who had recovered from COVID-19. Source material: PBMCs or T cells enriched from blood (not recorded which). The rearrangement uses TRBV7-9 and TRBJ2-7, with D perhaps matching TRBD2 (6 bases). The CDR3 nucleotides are TGTGCCAGCAGCTTAGAGCTTGGAGGGATAAGGTACGAGCAGTACTTC. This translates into CASSLELGGIRYEQYF.